The clone carrying this TCR beta chain was counted ten times or more. This sample stems from a study of CD8 T cells in ankylosing spondylitis. Trimming removed 1 base at V and 8 bases at J, with 14 bases between. This CDR3 has 15 residues. Looked up from germline, CDR1 is KGHSH and CDR2 is LQKENI. Quantitative barcoded 5'-RACE was used to prepare TCR beta libraries. MiXCR, run by TCRdb on the 5' RACE reads, gives a single entry per CDR3 protein. In the table there are some 87,000 distinct CDR3 sequences, 7.5% to 9% of which are singletons. This sequence joins TRBV18 and TRBJ2-2; no firm D call. The sequenced sample was blood, either unsorted or a sorted T cell fraction (not recorded which). The TCR was taken from a male donor with ankylosing spondylitis or in good health (not recorded which). CDR3 coding DNA: TGTGCCAGCTCACCACGGGCAGGATTGACGGGGGAGCTGTTTTTT. Encoded protein: CASSPRAGLTGELFF.